A selection of T cell receptor beta chains follows, all from one sample in a study of blood T cell repertoires in COVID-19. Here immunoSEQ multiplex PCR was the method, and the copy in TCRdb shows in-frame clones only, minus some. The sample has approximately 390,000 clones; about 90% are singletons. Specimen: peripheral blood. The receptor set was obtained from a woman in her sixties or seventies with COVID-19, enrolled during active disease. Both conserved end residues are part of each CDR3. The order of the fields is CDR3 protein, CDR3 DNA, J gene, V gene, clone size, D gene. A D gene is named only where the DNA matches it firmly. A row's size may be missing; if present it is once, few, many or a size class.

CDR3 protein: CASSQGGLAGTGELFF; CDR3 DNA: TGTGCCAGCAGCCAAGGGGGACTAGCCGGCACCGGGGAGCTGTTTTTT; J gene: TRBJ2-2; V gene: TRBV3-1/TRBV3-2; clone size: -; D gene: TRBD2
CDR3 protein: CASSAGHVGIGNIQYF; CDR3 DNA: TGCGCCAGCAGCGCAGGGCACGTGGGCATCGGAAACATTCAGTACTTC; J gene: TRBJ2-4; V gene: TRBV5-1; clone size: -; D gene: -
CDR3 protein: CASKTGLGYEQYF; CDR3 DNA: TGTGCCAGCAAGACAGGGTTGGGCTACGAGCAGTACTTC; J gene: TRBJ2-7; V gene: TRBV2; clone size: once; D gene: TRBD1
CDR3 protein: CASSIRGTGRRYSNQPQHF; CDR3 DNA: TGTGCCAGTAGTATAAGGGGGACAGGACGGAGATATAGCAATCAGCCCCAGCATTTT; J gene: TRBJ1-5; V gene: TRBV19; clone size: -; D gene: TRBD1
CDR3 protein: CASSFNYGYTF; CDR3 DNA: TGTGCCAGCAGTTTTAATTATGGCTACACCTTC; J gene: TRBJ1-2; V gene: TRBV28; clone size: -; D gene: -
CDR3 protein: CASSQGAALHF; CDR3 DNA: TGTGCCAGCAGCCAGGGGGCAGCCCTCCACTTT; J gene: TRBJ1-6; V gene: TRBV3-1/TRBV3-2; clone size: -; D gene: -
CDR3 protein: CASSFPAGGSEKLFF; CDR3 DNA: TGTGCCAGCAGTTTCCCCGCAGGGGGTAGTGAAAAACTGTTTTTT; J gene: TRBJ1-4; V gene: TRBV28; clone size: -; D gene: TRBD1
CDR3 protein: CASGQVAYGYTF; CDR3 DNA: TGTGCCAGCGGGCAAGTTGCGTATGGCTACACCTTC; J gene: TRBJ1-2; V gene: TRBV2; clone size: -; D gene: -
CDR3 protein: CASLRQSFGNQPQHF; CDR3 DNA: TGTGCCAGCCTCCGACAGTCATTTGGCAATCAGCCCCAGCATTTT; J gene: TRBJ1-5; V gene: TRBV28; clone size: -; D gene: -
CDR3 protein: CASSLPGLAGSGELFF; CDR3 DNA: TGTGCCAGCAGCTTACCGGGACTAGCGGGCTCCGGGGAGCTGTTTTTT; J gene: TRBJ2-2; V gene: TRBV28; clone size: -; D gene: TRBD2
CDR3 protein: CASSSGGNTEAFF; CDR3 DNA: TGTGCCAGCAGTTCAGGGGGGAACACTGAAGCTTTCTTT; J gene: TRBJ1-1; V gene: TRBV2; clone size: -; D gene: TRBD1
CDR3 protein: CASTLAGSTDTQYF; CDR3 DNA: TGCGCCAGCACCTTAGCGGGGAGCACAGATACGCAGTATTTT; J gene: TRBJ2-3; V gene: TRBV5-1; clone size: -; D gene: TRBD2
CDR3 protein: CASSLSAGGLEQYF; CDR3 DNA: TGTGCCAGCAGCCTATCAGCGGGGGGGCTTGAGCAGTACTTC; J gene: TRBJ2-7; V gene: TRBV3-1/TRBV3-2; clone size: -; D gene: TRBD2
CDR3 protein: CASSDLSGKDTQYF; CDR3 DNA: TGTGCCAGCAGCGATCTTTCAGGGAAAGATACGCAGTATTTT; J gene: TRBJ2-3; V gene: TRBV5-5; clone size: -; D gene: -
CDR3 protein: CASSAAGGASTDTQYF; CDR3 DNA: TGTGCCAGCAGCGCTGCAGGGGGCGCAAGCACAGATACGCAGTATTTT; J gene: TRBJ2-3; V gene: TRBV9; clone size: -; D gene: TRBD1
CDR3 protein: CASRRDRGGTNEKLFF; CDR3 DNA: TGTGCCAGCAGGAGAGACAGGGGGGGGACTAATGAAAAACTGTTTTTT; J gene: TRBJ1-4; V gene: TRBV27; clone size: -; D gene: TRBD1
CDR3 protein: CASSFRQGNFYEQYF; CDR3 DNA: TGTGCCAGCAGCTTTCGACAGGGGAATTTCTACGAGCAGTACTTC; J gene: TRBJ2-7; V gene: TRBV3-1/TRBV3-2; clone size: -; D gene: TRBD1
CDR3 protein: CASSFPLRLAGGRDEQFF; CDR3 DNA: TGTGCCAGCAGCTTTCCACTTCGACTAGCGGGGGGTAGGGATGAGCAGTTCTTC; J gene: TRBJ2-1; V gene: TRBV7-9; clone size: -; D gene: TRBD2
CDR3 protein: CATSLNWAPNTEAFF; CDR3 DNA: TGTGCCACCAGCCTAAACTGGGCACCGAACACTGAAGCTTTCTTT; J gene: TRBJ1-1; V gene: TRBV15; clone size: few; D gene: -
CDR3 protein: CASSETGIYGYTF; CDR3 DNA: TGCGCCAGCAGTGAGACGGGAATCTATGGCTACACCTTC; J gene: TRBJ1-2; V gene: TRBV10-2; clone size: -; D gene: -
CDR3 protein: CASSVGGTGYEQYF; CDR3 DNA: TGTGCCAGCAGCGTAGGGGGGACAGGGTACGAGCAGTACTTC; J gene: TRBJ2-7; V gene: TRBV9; clone size: -; D gene: TRBD1
CDR3 protein: CASSLKTGLYGYTF; CDR3 DNA: TGTGCCAGCAGTCTCAAGACAGGGCTCTATGGCTACACCTTC; J gene: TRBJ1-2; V gene: TRBV27; clone size: -; D gene: TRBD1
CDR3 protein: CATSPGGDSNQPQHF; CDR3 DNA: TGTGCCACCAGCCCTGGGGGGGATAGCAATCAGCCCCAGCATTTT; J gene: TRBJ1-5; V gene: TRBV24-1; clone size: few; D gene: -
CDR3 protein: CASSLVRGADGYTF; CDR3 DNA: TGTGCCAGCAGCTTAGTCCGGGGGGCGGATGGCTACACCTTC; J gene: TRBJ1-2; V gene: TRBV7-9; clone size: -; D gene: -
CDR3 protein: CATSDWTAELFF; CDR3 DNA: TGTGCCACCAGTGACTGGACAGCCGAGCTGTTTTTT; J gene: TRBJ2-2; V gene: TRBV24-1; clone size: -; D gene: -
CDR3 protein: CASSRPPGVAFF; CDR3 DNA: TGTGCCAGCAGTCGACCGCCAGGGGTAGCTTTCTTT; J gene: TRBJ1-1; V gene: TRBV6-5; clone size: -; D gene: -
CDR3 protein: CASSGVPGDAYRGNEQFF; CDR3 DNA: TGTGCCAGCAGCGGAGTTCCGGGGGACGCCTACAGGGGCAATGAGCAGTTCTTC; J gene: TRBJ2-1; V gene: TRBV9; clone size: once; D gene: -
CDR3 protein: CASSPGQGRQPQHF; CDR3 DNA: TGTGCCAGCAGCCCTGGACAGGGACGACAGCCCCAGCATTTT; J gene: TRBJ1-5; V gene: TRBV9; clone size: -; D gene: TRBD1